Listed below are T cell receptor beta chains from one sample, sequenced in a study of glioma-infiltrating T cells after dendritic cell vaccination. Assay: immunoSEQ multiplex PCR; the TCRdb copy retains only in-frame clones and omits some. The table shows under 100,000 clones, with 85% occurring only once. The source was blood, collected before dendritic cell vaccination. All receptors come from a human donor with glioblastoma. The CDR3 runs from the conserved cysteine through the conserved F or W. Each record gives: J gene, V gene, D gene, clone size, CDR3 DNA, CDR3 protein. A D gene is named only where the DNA matches it firmly. Rows may omit the clone size; those that give it use once, few, many or a size class.

j_call: TRBJ2-7
v_call: TRBV6-1
d_call: TRBD1
clone_size: -
cdr3_nt: TGTGCCAGCAGCCAGGGGGCTTTCTACGAGCAGTACTTC
cdr3_aa: CASSQGAFYEQYF

j_call: TRBJ1-3
v_call: TRBV10-3
d_call: -
clone_size: few
cdr3_nt: TGTGCCATCAGTGAGCGGGGAGAACCAGGAAACACCATATATTTT
cdr3_aa: CAISERGEPGNTIYF

j_call: TRBJ2-1
v_call: TRBV10-3
d_call: -
clone_size: -
cdr3_nt: TGTGCCATCAGAGACAGACTCAATGAGCAGTTCTTC
cdr3_aa: CAIRDRLNEQFF

j_call: TRBJ1-3
v_call: TRBV15
d_call: -
clone_size: -
cdr3_nt: TGTGCCACCAGCAGGGAACTCGACCCCACGCGGGACACCATATATTTT
cdr3_aa: CATSRELDPTRDTIYF

j_call: TRBJ1-1
v_call: TRBV7-2
d_call: -
clone_size: -
cdr3_nt: TGTGCCAGCAGCTGGGGTTGGCAGGGGAATGAAGCTTTCTTT
cdr3_aa: CASSWGWQGNEAFF

j_call: TRBJ2-7
v_call: TRBV7-6
d_call: TRBD2
clone_size: -
cdr3_nt: TGTGCCAGCAGCTTTTCCCGGGGGGACGAGCAGTACTTC
cdr3_aa: CASSFSRGDEQYF

j_call: TRBJ1-2
v_call: TRBV5-5
d_call: -
clone_size: once
cdr3_nt: TGTGCCAGCAGCTTACAAGCTAACTATGGCTACACCTTC
cdr3_aa: CASSLQANYGYTF

j_call: TRBJ1-2
v_call: TRBV19
d_call: -
clone_size: -
cdr3_nt: TGTGCCATCCGTACCACAGGGCGCTATGGCTACACCTTC
cdr3_aa: CAIRTTGRYGYTF

j_call: TRBJ1-4
v_call: TRBV9
d_call: TRBD1
clone_size: -
cdr3_nt: TGTGCCAGCAGCGTAGCTGACAGGGATAATGAAAAACTGTTTTTT
cdr3_aa: CASSVADRDNEKLFF

j_call: TRBJ2-7
v_call: TRBV18
d_call: -
clone_size: once
cdr3_nt: TGTGCCAGCTCACCAAGCGGCGAGCAGTACTTC
cdr3_aa: CASSPSGEQYF

j_call: TRBJ1-4
v_call: TRBV9
d_call: -
clone_size: -
cdr3_nt: TGTGCCAGCAGTCGGGTCGGGTCGGATGAAAAACTGTTTTTT
cdr3_aa: CASSRVGSDEKLFF

j_call: TRBJ2-7
v_call: TRBV5-1
d_call: TRBD1
clone_size: -
cdr3_nt: TGCGCCAGCAGCTTACTACAGGGGAACTACGAGCAGTACTTC
cdr3_aa: CASSLLQGNYEQYF

j_call: TRBJ2-1
v_call: TRBV5-1
d_call: TRBD1
clone_size: once
cdr3_nt: TGCGCCAGCAGCTTAGGGACAGGGGAATTCAATGAGCAGTTCTTC
cdr3_aa: CASSLGTGEFNEQFF

j_call: TRBJ1-1
v_call: TRBV6-5
d_call: -
clone_size: -
cdr3_nt: TGTGCCAGCAGTTACTCGCGGGGACTGGGTACTGAAGCTTTCTTT
cdr3_aa: CASSYSRGLGTEAFF

j_call: TRBJ1-1
v_call: TRBV19
d_call: TRBD1
clone_size: -
cdr3_nt: TGTGCCACCGCGGACAGGGGTCGGACTGAAGCTTTCTTT
cdr3_aa: CATADRGRTEAFF

j_call: TRBJ2-5
v_call: TRBV7-9
d_call: TRBD2
clone_size: -
cdr3_nt: TGTGCCAGCAGCTGGACCGGGACTAGCGGGAAAGAGACCCAGTACTTC
cdr3_aa: CASSWTGTSGKETQYF

j_call: TRBJ1-5
v_call: TRBV29-1
d_call: -
clone_size: few
cdr3_nt: TGCAGCGTGCGGGTAGGGTACAATCAGCCCCAGCATTTT
cdr3_aa: CSVRVGYNQPQHF

j_call: TRBJ1-1
v_call: TRBV19
d_call: -
clone_size: -
cdr3_nt: TGTGCCAGTAGTAACGGTTACACTGAAGCTTTCTTT
cdr3_aa: CASSNGYTEAFF

j_call: TRBJ1-5
v_call: TRBV6-6
d_call: TRBD1
clone_size: few
cdr3_nt: TGTGCCAGCACGGGACAGGGGGCTACATATCAGCCCCAGCATTTT
cdr3_aa: CASTGQGATYQPQHF